The 14 T cell receptor beta chains below come from one sample, sequenced in a study of blood T cell repertoires in COVID-19. Profiled with immunoSEQ multiplex PCR; TCRdb holds only in-frame clones, not every one. The profile covers about 100,000 clones, with over 75% appearing a single time and around 20% taken by the ten largest. The sample consisted of peripheral blood. These receptors originate from a man between 65 and 85 years old with active or convalescent COVID-19.

The chain is built from TRBV11-2 and TRBJ2-3, with 12 bases lining up with TRBD2. V trimming: 1 base; J trimming: 0 bases; junction bases outside the gene matches: 5. The CDR3 has 18 residues. Germline V CDR1 and CDR2: SGHAT, FQNNGV. DNA of the CDR3: TGTGCCAGCAGCTTAGGGGCTGGACTAGCGGGGAGCACAGATACGCAGTATTTT. Translation gives CASSLGAGLAGSTDTQYF.

V usage is TRBV19 and J usage is TRBJ1-4; D is unclear. The germline V gene encodes CDR1 LNHDA and CDR2 SQIVND (reference sequence). The germline V and J ends were trimmed by 6 bases and 2 bases, with 10 bases remaining between them. This CDR3 has 14 amino acids. The CDR3 loop is CASSRYSTNEKLFF. In DNA form, the CDR3 reads TGTGCCAGTAGCCGCTATTCTACTAATGAAAAACTGTTTTTT. The complete variable domain, with remaining parts taken from reference TRBV19 and TRBJ1-4, reads DGGITQSPKYLFRKEGQNVTLSCEQNLNHDAMYWYRQDPGQGLRLIYYSQIVNDFQKGDIAEGYSVSREKKESFPLTVTSAQKNPTAFYLCASSRYSTNEKLFFGSGTQLSVL.

This clone has only one observation. The chain has TRBV6-5 and TRBJ2-7, with D uncertain. From germline, CDR1 is MNHEY and CDR2 SVGAGI. This CDR3 has 15 residues. V lost 3 bases and J 4 bases, leaving 16 bases between the germline ends. CDR3 sequence: CASSYRSLASYEQYF. The CDR3 bases are TGTGCCAGCAGTTATAGGAGTCTCGCCTCGTACGAGCAGTACTTC.

The chain joins TRBV3-1 (or the pseudogene TRBV3-2) to TRBJ2-3; D might be TRBD2 (5 bases). The CDR3 spans 14 residues. Per the germline V gene, CDR1 is LGHDT and CDR2 is YNNKEL (reference sequence). V lost 0 bases to trimming and J lost 4 bases, with 8 bases between them. The CDR3 DNA sequence: TGTGCCAGCAGCCAAGAACGGGGATCAGATACGCAGTATTTT. It specifies CASSQERGSDTQYF.

V is TRBV27 and J is TRBJ1-6; the D gene is possibly TRBD1 (6 bases). The germline V gene encodes CDR1 MNHEY and CDR2 SMNVEV (reference sequence). This CDR3 contains 18 residues. The V end lost 6 bases, the J end lost 10 bases, and 28 bases lay between the germline ends. The CDR3, as DNA: TGTGCCAGCAGCTTCTTCAGCCTTCCAGGACAGACGGGATCACCCCTCCACTTT. Its protein is CASSFFSLPGQTGSPLHF.

This clone was recorded a few times. This specimen includes other DNA sequences encoding the same CDR3. The V call is TRBV30, the J call TRBJ1-2; no clear D gene. The germline CDR1 and CDR2 sequences are GTSNPN and SVGIG (reference sequence). The CDR3 has 11 residues. The V and J ends lost 2 bases and 7 bases respectively, with 8 bases between them. CDR3 region: CAWSREGGYTF. CDR3 bases: TGTGCCTGGAGTAGGGAGGGTGGCTACACCTTC.

The genes are TRBV3-1 (or the pseudogene TRBV3-2) and TRBJ2-7; a possible D gene is TRBD2 (5 bases). The CDR3 sequence is 16 residues long. Germline V gives CDR1 LGHDT, CDR2 YNNKEL (reference sequence). Deletions cut 5 bases from V and 3 bases from J, with 20 bases between. CDR3 sequence (DNA): TGTGCCAGCAGCTCCGGGGAACCGTTGAGACTCTACGAGCAGTACTTC. This sequence encodes CASSSGEPLRLYEQYF.

The V call is TRBV29-1, the J call TRBJ2-6; D is possibly TRBD1 (6 bases). Deletions cut 6 bases from V and 3 bases from J, with 12 bases between. The CDR3 is made up of 14 amino acids. Germline-derived CDR1 and CDR2 are SQVTM and ANQGSEA. The CDR3 here is CSVQGSGGANVLTF. CDR3 bases: TGCAGCGTCCAGGGGTCGGGTGGGGCCAACGTCCTGACTTTC.

Of note for this clone: The limits of the CDR3 on the DNA are not certain, so only TCRdb's listed CDR3 is given. The rearrangement joins TRBV21-1 to TRBJ1-1; the table's TRBD1 call for D was not verified on the DNA. TRBV21-1 is flagged as a pseudogene. The CDR3 length is 14 residues, termini included. CDR3 loop: CASYSCLDTTEAFF.

This rearrangement joins TRBV9 to TRBJ2-5, with 10 bases fitting TRBD1. There are 15 residues in the CDR3. Germline lookup yields CDR1 SGDLS and CDR2 YYNGEE. J gave up 4 bases and V 3 bases, and 6 bases lay outside the gene matches. CDR3 nucleotide sequence: TGTGCCAGCAGCGAGGGGGACAGGGGATTAGAGACCCAGTACTTC. This sequence encodes CASSEGDRGLETQYF.

The gene calls are TRBV4-2 and TRBJ1-4, with D perhaps matching TRBD1 (6 bases). From germline, CDR1 is LGHNA and CDR2 YNFKEQ. With 0 bases removed from V and 14 bases from J, the gap between germline ends came to 22 bases. The CDR3 consists of 16 residues. The CDR3 nucleotides read TGTGCCAGCAGCCAAGATTTACGGCAGGGGACGAGGAGGCTGTTTTTT. This translates into CASSQDLRQGTRRLFF.

Ten or more counts support this clone. The rearrangement uses TRBV6-1 and TRBJ1-1, with TRBD1 matching 7 bases. This CDR3 contains 13 residues. After removal of 2 bases from V and 5 bases from J, the junction contained 2 bases not matched to a gene. Germline V lookup: CDR1 MNHNS, CDR2 SASEGT. CDR3: CASSERGRTEAFF. The DNA of the CDR3 is TGTGCCAGCAGTGAAAGGGGGCGAACTGAAGCTTTCTTT.

The chain employs TRBV27 and TRBJ1-4, with 9 nucleotides matching TRBD1. V shed 2 bases and J 7 bases; nucleotides not matched to a gene: 5. Germline values: CDR1 MNHEY, CDR2 SMNVEV (reference sequence). The CDR3 length is 15 residues. In DNA, the CDR3 is TGTGCCAGCAGTTTAATACAGGGGGCGGGTGAAAAACTGTTTTTT. Amino acid sequence: CASSLIQGAGEKLFF.

The V gene is TRBV14, the J gene TRBJ2-1; 13 bases fit TRBD2. The CDR3 consists of 15 residues. J lost 9 bases, V lost 5 bases, and 7 bases had no gene match. CDR1 and CDR2 (germline): SGHDN, FVKESK. CDR3 coding DNA: TGTGCCAGCAGCAAGAAAGGACTAGCGGGGGTTGAGCAGTTCTTC. It specifies CASSKKGLAGVEQFF.